Presented here are 2 T cell receptor beta chains from one specimen sequenced in a study of cytomegalovirus exposure and HLA in healthy donors. A multiplex PCR was run with 60 Vbeta primers and 13 Jbeta primers. This table comes from immunoSEQ multiplex PCR, and its TCRdb copy is limited to in-frame clones, with some not included. The table lists some 85,000 clones, 70% to 85% of them singletons, with roughly 2.3% in the top ten. The material sequenced was PBMCs. Receptor source: a woman in her forties or fifties in good health and CMV-seronegative.

The chain employs TRBV4-1 and TRBJ2-1; 16 bases agree with TRBD2. This CDR3 contains 17 residues. Germline V CDR1 and CDR2: MGHRA, YSYEKL. V lost 5 bases and J lost 13; bases outside the gene matches: 14. The CDR3 DNA follows: TGCGCCAGCAGCTATCAAGACGGGACTAGCGGGAGGGCCAATCAGTTCTTC. Residues: CASSYQDGTSGRANQFF.

The V call is TRBV27, the J call TRBJ1-5; possibly TRBD1 for D (6 bases). The germline V gene encodes CDR1 MNHEY and CDR2 SMNVEV (reference sequence). The CDR3 is made up of 12 amino acids. Trimming shortened V by 8 bases and J by 8 bases, and 13 bases separated the two germline ends. The CDR3 sequence is CASAEGGKPQHF. The CDR3 DNA is TGTGCCAGCGCCGAGGGGGGGAAGCCCCAGCATTTT.